This T cell receptor beta chain was obtained from a study of T cell responses to AZD1222 COVID-19 vaccine. Findings and limits, study-wide: None of the repertoires were sampled until the peak T cell response had passed. Researchers report vaccine-associated CD4 TCRs spanning spike, with dominance at 160-218 and 743-854. Nearly half of spike-specific TCRs reportedly target variant regions that are unmutated in the B.1.351 and B.1.1.7 variants.

Concerning this clone itself: Its antigen is not known.

Profiling relied on immunoSEQ multiplex PCR, and the TCRdb table lists in-frame clones only, not all of them. The table has roughly 84,000 clones, 70% to 90% seen once. This TCR was sampled from an adult in good health. Sequencing was performed on peripheral blood, taken on day 0 of AZD1222 vaccination.

The CDR3: CAISEGTAGNTIYF. The DNA of the CDR3 is TGTGCCATCAGTGAGGGGACAGCTGGAAACACCATATATTTT. The chain couples TRBV10-3 to TRBJ1-3, with TRBD1 matching over 7 bases. Germline trimming cut 2 bases from V and 2 bases from J; bases unmatched to any gene: 0. The germline CDR1 and CDR2 sequences are ENHRY and SYGVKD. The CDR3 loop spans 14 amino acids.